These 5 T cell receptor beta chains were all obtained from the same sample, sequenced in a study of CD8 T cells in ankylosing spondylitis. Each CDR3 protein gets one entry after TCRdb re-called the 5' RACE reads with MiXCR. The sample consists of more than 150,000 distinct CDR3 sequences, roughly 18% of them appearing once. Sequences were obtained from blood, either unsorted or a sorted T cell fraction (not recorded which). The receptors shown here come from a male donor under 30 with ankylosing spondylitis or in good health (not recorded which).

This clonotype has at least ten counts. Here the CDR3 DNA reads TGCAGCGCGGGACAGGATAGTGCAGATACGCAGTATTTT. Its protein is CSAGQDSADTQYF. The genes are TRBV29-1 and TRBJ2-3; TRBD1 matches at 8 bases. The V and J ends lost 7 bases and 4 bases, in that order; junction bases with no gene match: 7. Germline V gene lookup returns CDR1 SQVTM and CDR2 ANQGSEA. The CDR3 has 13 amino acids.

This clonotype was detected ten times or more. The genes are TRBV2 and TRBJ2-4; TRBD1 matches at 7 bases. The CDR3 sequence is 14 residues long. Germline assignment: CDR1 SNHLY and CDR2 FYNNEI. After removal of 1 base from V and 7 bases from J, the junction contained 4 bases not matched to a gene. The CDR3 protein is CASSEEGRGNIQYF. CDR3 nucleotide sequence: TGTGCCAGCAGTGAAGAGGGCAGGGGGAACATTCAGTACTTC.

Ten or more counts support this clonotype. V is TRBV13 and J is TRBJ1-1; no clear D gene. The germline V gene encodes CDR1 PRHDT and CDR2 FYEKMQ (reference sequence). The CDR3 contains 14 residues. Trimming removed 2 bases from V and 6 bases from J, with 13 bases in between. The CDR3 DNA sequence: TGTGCCAGCAGCTTAAGTCTCAGATTATCTGAAGCTTTCTTT. It translates to CASSLSLRLSEAFF.

In its sample, this clonotype was seen many times. The V call is TRBV9, the J call TRBJ2-1; D is possibly TRBD1 (5 bases). There are 14 residues in the CDR3. Germline CDR1 reads SGDLS; CDR2 reads YYNGEE. V shed 1 base and J shed 10 bases, with 15 bases lying between them. The CDR3 is CASSVTDAGWEQFF. In nucleotides, the CDR3 is TGTGCCAGCAGCGTAACGGACGCAGGGTGGGAGCAGTTCTTC.

The sample holds many counts of this clonotype. The chain is built from TRBV6-5 and TRBJ2-2; TRBD2 is a possible D gene (6 bases). This CDR3 region has 16 residues. CDR1 is MNHEY, CDR2 SVGAGI, per germline. V lost 6 bases and J 4 bases, leaving 18 bases between the germline ends. Here the CDR3 reads CASSPVAGLGTGELFF. The CDR3 DNA sequence: TGTGCCAGCAGCCCGGTGGCGGGACTCGGCACCGGGGAGCTGTTTTTT.